This T cell receptor beta chain is from a study of T cell clonotyping in hematopoietic cell transplantation. Trimming stripped 6 bases from V and 5 bases from J, with 17 bases between. The CDR3 loop spans 16 amino acids. Germline CDR1 reads SEHNR; CDR2 reads FQNEAQ (reference sequence). Assay used: immunoSEQ multiplex PCR; TCRdb lists only in-frame clones, some missing. The sample contains under 20,000 clones, roughly 83% of which appear only once. The sample's time point: recipient sample about 28 days before transplant, after cytoreduction. The sequencing here drew on peripheral blood mononuclear cells, taken before stem cell transplant. This sequence originates from a man aged 50-60 years with acute myeloid leukemia. Some clones in this sample may be carry-over from other donors' samples. The rearrangement joins TRBV7-9 to TRBJ1-6; tentative D call: TRBD1 (6 bases). The CDR3 reads CASSPGTRGDNSPLHF. The CDR3 coding sequence is TGTGCCAGCAGTCCCGGGACACGGGGGGATAATTCACCCCTCCACTTT.